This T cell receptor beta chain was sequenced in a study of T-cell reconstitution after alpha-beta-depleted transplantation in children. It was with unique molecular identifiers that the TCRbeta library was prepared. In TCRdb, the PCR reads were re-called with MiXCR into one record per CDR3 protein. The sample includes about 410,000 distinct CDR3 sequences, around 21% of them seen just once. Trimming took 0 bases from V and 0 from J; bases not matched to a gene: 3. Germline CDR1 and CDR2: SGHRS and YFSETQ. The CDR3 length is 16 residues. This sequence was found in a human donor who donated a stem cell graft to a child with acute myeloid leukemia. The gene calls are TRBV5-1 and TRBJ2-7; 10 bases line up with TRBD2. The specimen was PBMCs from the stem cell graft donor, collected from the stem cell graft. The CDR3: CASSLGSGRGSYEQYF. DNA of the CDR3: TGCGCCAGCAGCTTGGGGAGCGGGAGGGGCTCCTACGAGCAGTACTTC.